A single sample gave rise to the 27 T cell receptor beta chains below, sequenced in a study of cytomegalovirus exposure and HLA in healthy donors. It was with 60 Vbeta and 13 Jbeta primers that the PCR ran. Clones were sequenced by immunoSEQ multiplex PCR, and TCRdb holds only the in-frame ones, with some missing. Of approximately 110,000 clones listed, roughly 80% are singletons. Sample: PBMCs. The source of these receptors is a woman between 25 and 40 years old in good health and CMV-seropositive.

J is TRBJ1-1 and V is TRBV29-1; TRBD1 might be the D (5 bases). V was trimmed by 8 bases and J by 7 bases, leaving 14 bases between them. The CDR3 runs 11 residues. Looked up from germline, CDR1 is SQVTM and CDR2 is ANQGSEA. The CDR3 here is CSSGHADEAFF. The CDR3 DNA sequence: TGCAGCTCCGGACACGCAGATGAAGCTTTCTTT.

This clone came up many times. The chain recombines TRBV6-5 with TRBJ2-7; D unclear. V lost 2 bases to trimming and J lost 7 bases, with 6 bases between them. The CDR3 is 11 amino acids. CDR1 is MNHEY and CDR2 is SVGAGI in the germline V gene. The CDR3 loop is CASSYGPEQYF. In nucleotides, the CDR3 is TGTGCCAGCAGTTACGGGCCAGAGCAGTACTTC.

The CDR3 region has the DNA TGTGCCAGCAGCTCAGATAGGACAGGGAAAAACTACGAGCAGTACTTC. Amino acid sequence: CASSSDRTGKNYEQYF. The rearrangement uses TRBV5-8 and TRBJ2-7, with TRBD1 matching 8 bases. The V gene's germline CDR1 is SGHTS and CDR2 YDEGEE. V shed 3 bases and J 3 bases; nucleotides not matched to a gene: 11. CDR3 size: 16 residues.

The rearrangement uses TRBV4-1 and TRBJ2-1; 12 bases are shared with TRBD2. CDR1 and CDR2 from the germline V gene are MGHRA and YSYEKL. The CDR3 loop spans 18 amino acids. V was clipped by 2 bases and J by 5 bases; unmatched bases: 10. In DNA form, the CDR3 reads TGCGCCAGCAGCCAATTACGGACTAGCGGGATCGAAGACAATGAGCAGTTCTTC. Amino acids: CASSQLRTSGIEDNEQFF.

V is TRBV11-3 and J is TRBJ2-1; 7 bases agree with TRBD1. The trim removed 2 bases at V and 1 base at J, leaving 11 bases unmatched. CDR1 and CDR2 from the germline V gene are SGHNT and YENEEA. The CDR3 length is 18 residues. Written as DNA, the CDR3 is TGTGCCAGCAGCTTAAGGGGAACAGGGGAAATGTCCTACAATGAGCAGTTCTTC. It yields the protein CASSLRGTGEMSYNEQFF.

This sequence joins TRBV5-1 and TRBJ1-1; maybe TRBD1 (5 bases). CDR1 is SGHRS and CDR2 is YFSETQ in the germline V gene. V lost 4 bases and J 3 bases, leaving 10 bases between the germline ends. The CDR3 totals 13 residues. In DNA form, the CDR3 reads TGCGCCAGCAGCGCCCAGGGTTACACTGAAGCTTTCTTT. It yields the protein CASSAQGYTEAFF.

The chain joins TRBV2 to TRBJ1-1, with TRBD1 matching 9 bases. V was pared by 7 bases and J by 7 bases, with 4 bases of the junction left unmatched. The germline gives CDR1 SNHLY, CDR2 FYNNEI. CDR3 length: 12 amino acids. The DNA for the CDR3 is TGTGCCAGCAACACGGACAGGGGTGAAGCTTTCTTT. Its protein is CASNTDRGEAFF.

The rearrangement joins TRBV6-6 to TRBJ2-7, with D possibly matching TRBD2 (5 bases). Germline CDR1 reads MNHNY; CDR2 reads SVGAGI (reference sequence). Between the trimmed V and J ends, which lost 2 bases and 8 bases, there was a span of 16 bases. The CDR3 runs 14 residues. CDR3 sequence reads: CASSYHDFGEKQYF. The CDR3 bases are TGTGCCAGCAGTTACCACGATTTCGGGGAGAAGCAGTACTTC.

This clone was picked up one time. The rearrangement uses TRBV7-6 and TRBJ2-7, with TRBD2 matching 12 bases. The junction had 8 bases not matched to a gene; V was cut back by 5 bases and J by 6 bases. The CDR3 spans 15 residues. In germline, CDR1 is SGHVS, CDR2 FNYEAQ. The CDR3 DNA sequence: TGTGCCAGCAGCCCTCAGTCACTAGCGGGAGGCGAGCAGTACTTC. This encodes CASSPQSLAGGEQYF.

V is TRBV6-5 and J is TRBJ1-1; 10 bases align to TRBD1. The CDR3 contains 16 residues. Germline loops: CDR1 MNHEY, CDR2 SVGAGI. The V gene end was trimmed by 4 bases and the J gene end by 0 bases; junction bases not matched to a gene: 5. CDR3 region: CASSSPGTGVNTEAFF. In nucleotides, the CDR3 is TGTGCCAGCAGTTCTCCTGGGACAGGGGTGAACACTGAAGCTTTCTTT.

J is TRBJ1-6 and V is TRBV2; D not resolved. Trimming took off 2 bases at V and 5 bases at J, with 10 bases between the two ends. Germline CDR1 reads SNHLY; CDR2 reads FYNNEI. The CDR3 has 15 amino acids. The CDR3 protein is CASSEMAPNNSPLHF. The CDR3 coding sequence is TGTGCCAGCAGTGAAATGGCACCCAATAATTCACCCCTCCACTTT.

This chain joins TRBV5-1 and TRBJ1-1; TRBD1 matches at 7 bases. V shed 6 bases and J 5 bases; nucleotides not matched to a gene: 10. The CDR3 covers 14 residues. Germline CDR1 reads SGHRS; CDR2 reads YFSETQ. The CDR3 nucleotides read TGCGCCAGCACCGTGAGTACAGGGGAAACTGAAGCTTTCTTT. Translated, it gives CASTVSTGETEAFF.

The chain carries TRBV6-5 and TRBJ1-5; D not resolved. CDR3 size: 14 residues. Germline V gene data show CDR1 as MNHEY and CDR2 as SVGAGI. V was shortened by 6 bases and J by 3 bases, with 12 bases between the two germline ends. The CDR3 coding sequence is TGTGCCAGCAGCCCAGGAGGCACCAATCAGCCCCAGCATTTT. It encodes CASSPGGTNQPQHF.

CDR3: CASSPVSNSWNTEAFF. DNA for the CDR3: TGCGCCAGCAGCCCCGTTTCGAACAGTTGGAACACTGAAGCTTTCTTT. The rearrangement uses TRBV4-1 and TRBJ1-1; D unclear. This CDR3 region has 16 residues. The V end lost 4 bases, the J end lost 1 base, and 16 bases lay between the germline ends. Germline CDR1 and CDR2: MGHRA and YSYEKL.

The rearrangement uses TRBV30 and TRBJ2-7; the D gene is possibly TRBD1 (5 bases). The germline V gene has CDR1 GTSNPN and CDR2 SVGIG (reference sequence). Trimming left V 4 bases short and J 2 bases short, with 12 bases between. The CDR3 length is 13 residues. The CDR3 coding sequence is TGTGCCTGGAACCAGTGGGGCGCCTACGAGCAGTACTTC. Translated: CAWNQWGAYEQYF.

This clone came up a few times. The rearrangement uses TRBV4-2 and TRBJ2-3; 7 bases fit TRBD2. The V segment lost 4 bases and the J segment 3 bases; nucleotides outside the gene matches: 4. Germline V gene lookup returns CDR1 LGHNA and CDR2 YNFKEQ. CDR3 length equals 14 residues. The DNA for the CDR3 is TGTGCCAGCAGCCTACTAGCGATGACAGATACGCAGTATTTT. It encodes CASSLLAMTDTQYF.

V gene TRBV6-5 combines with J gene TRBJ2-5, with 9 bases matching TRBD2. J lost 2 bases, V lost 0 bases, and 1 base had no gene match. This CDR3 is built from 15 residues. Germline V gives CDR1 MNHEY, CDR2 SVGAGI. The CDR3 region has the DNA TGTGCCAGCAGTTACTCTAGCGGGGGACAAGAGACCCAGTACTTC. This translates into CASSYSSGGQETQYF.

This clone was detected only once. The gene calls are TRBV19 and TRBJ2-5; 8 bases align to TRBD1. The CDR3 extends over 18 amino acids. The germline gives CDR1 LNHDA, CDR2 SQIVND (reference sequence). Trimming cost V 3 bases and J 1 base; bases outside gene matches: 13. The CDR3 here is CASSIRIFWDRTQETQYF. CDR3 in DNA: TGTGCCAGTAGTATTCGGATATTTTGGGACAGGACCCAAGAGACCCAGTACTTC.

This clone turned up a few times. The rearrangement joins TRBV6-6 to TRBJ1-1; D not certain. The V gene lost 6 bases and the J gene lost 0 bases, with 14 bases spanning the gap. The germline V gene encodes CDR1 MNHNY and CDR2 SVGAGI (reference sequence). The CDR3 has 15 residues. CDR3 in amino acids: CASSETGIMNTEAFF. CDR3 coding DNA: TGTGCCAGCAGCGAAACGGGAATCATGAACACTGAAGCTTTCTTT.

This chain connects TRBV7-8 to TRBJ2-1; D uncertain. V was clipped by 3 bases and J by 0 bases, with 12 bases between them. Germline V CDR1 and CDR2: SGHVS, FQNEAQ. This CDR3 contains 16 residues. CDR3 sequence reads: CASSFGSPSSYNEQFF. CDR3 nucleotides: TGTGCCAGCAGCTTCGGGTCTCCGAGCTCCTACAATGAGCAGTTCTTC. The full variable domain, in which reference TRBV7-8 and TRBJ2-1 provide the parts outside the CDR3, is GAGVSQSPRYKVAKRGQDVALRCDPISGHVSLFWYQQALGQGPEFLTYFQNEAQLDKSGLPSDRFFAERPEGSVSTLKIQRTQQEDSAVYLCASSFGSPSSYNEQFFGPGTRLTVL.

The genes are TRBV6-6 and TRBJ1-4, with 7 bases identical to TRBD1. Trimming cost V 10 bases and J 8 bases; bases outside gene matches: 10. CDR3 size: 13 residues. Germline CDR1 and CDR2: MNHNY and SVGAGI (reference sequence). The DNA for the CDR3 is TGTGCCACCCGAGGGGGCGCGGTCGAAAAACTGTTTTTT. It yields the protein CATRGGAVEKLFF.

The chain is built from TRBV18 and TRBJ1-2; D remains unclear. CDR1 and CDR2 (germline): KGHSH, LQKENI. The V and J ends lost 4 bases and 3 bases respectively, with 18 bases between them. The CDR3 covers 16 residues. DNA for the CDR3: TGTGCCAGCTCACTTCAACGAGGGATTTCGGACTATGGCTACACCTTC. This codes for CASSLQRGISDYGYTF.

The sample holds one count of this clone. The chain couples TRBV5-4 to TRBJ1-4, with D possibly being TRBD1 (5 bases). This CDR3 region has 15 residues. V was pared by 0 bases and J by 6 bases, with 12 bases between. Looked up from germline, CDR1 is SGHNT and CDR2 is YYREEE (reference sequence). The CDR3 DNA sequence: TGTGCCAGCAGCTTGGCGGGGAGGGGAGATGAAAAACTGTTTTTT. It translates to CASSLAGRGDEKLFF.

This chain joins TRBV4-1 and TRBJ2-7, with 9 positions matching TRBD2. CDR1 and CDR2 from the germline V gene are MGHRA and YSYEKL. The CDR3 is 16 amino acids. V dropped 2 bases and J dropped 7; count of bases not matched to a gene: 12. The CDR3 reads CASSQPTSGSLGEQYF. The DNA for the CDR3 is TGCGCCAGCAGCCAACCGACTAGCGGTTCATTGGGGGAGCAGTACTTC.

The rearrangement uses TRBV5-1 and TRBJ2-3, with a tentative D call TRBD1 (5 bases). CDR3 length: 15 amino acids. The V gene lost 2 bases and the J gene lost 0 bases, with 10 bases spanning the gap. Per germline, CDR1 SGHRS and CDR2 YFSETQ. The CDR3 sequence is CASSFDRPSTDTQYF. In DNA form, the CDR3 reads TGCGCCAGCAGCTTCGACAGACCTAGCACAGATACGCAGTATTTT.

The chain couples TRBV5-1 to TRBJ2-2; 11 nucleotides line up with TRBD1. Germline V CDR1 and CDR2: SGHRS, YFSETQ. J gave up 2 bases and V 4 bases, and 4 bases lay outside the gene matches. The length of the CDR3 is 16 residues. The CDR3 DNA reads as TGCGCCAGCAGCCTACGGACAGGGGGCAACACCGGGGAGCTGTTTTTT. It is translated as CASSLRTGGNTGELFF.

The sample holds one count of this clone. The chain is built from TRBV6-5 and TRBJ1-1, with TRBD1 matching over 8 bases. Losses at the gene ends were 2 bases for V and 3 bases for J; bases not matched to a gene: 5. The CDR3 totals 15 residues. Germline CDR1 reads MNHEY; CDR2 reads SVGAGI. The CDR3 protein is CASSYRGQGYTEAFF. The CDR3 nucleotides read TGTGCCAGCAGTTACAGAGGACAGGGATACACTGAAGCTTTCTTT.